This T cell receptor beta chain stems from a study of cytomegalovirus exposure and HLA in healthy donors. Broader study findings: According to reports, the classifier identified cytomegalovirus status with high specificity and sensitivity. Sequences of the TCR beta chain were said to predict the HLA-A and HLA-B alleles of most subjects accurately.

PCR was performed using 60 Vbeta and 13 Jbeta primers. Per the original data handling: As a later analysis found, there were around 86 million unique TCR beta chains, of which roughly 11 million were shared. Clones were sequenced by immunoSEQ multiplex PCR, and TCRdb holds only the in-frame ones, with some missing. For V, J and clone size, that table is used; D and trimming come from the DNA. Of 100,000 to 150,000 clones listed, about three quarters are singletons. A word on this clone: Its cognate antigen is unknown.

Though nominally healthy at sampling, donors likely had unrecorded immune exposures. The clonotype was recovered from a woman aged 25 to 39 in good health and CMV-seronegative. Sample: PBMCs.

In DNA form, the CDR3 reads TGCGCCAGCAGCCAAGTACTACAGGGGGTAGTCGGTTACGAGCAGTACTTC. This translates into CASSQVLQGVVGYEQYF. V usage is TRBV4-3 and J usage is TRBJ2-7, with 8 bases fitting TRBD1. From germline, CDR1 is LGHNA and CDR2 YSLEER. The CDR3 runs to 17 residues. J lost 4 bases, V lost 1 base, and 12 bases had no gene match.